Each of the 27 T cell receptor beta chains below was sequenced from the same sample in a study of cytomegalovirus exposure and HLA in healthy donors. The PCR made use of 60 Vbeta and 13 Jbeta primers. Only in-frame clones appear in the TCRdb table, and some are missing; sequencing was by immunoSEQ multiplex PCR. Here the sample spans fewer than 180,000 clones, about 64% being singletons. Specimen: PBMCs. These receptors all come from a woman aged 55-69 years in good health and CMV-seropositive.

The rearrangement joins TRBV7-2 to TRBJ2-5; D unresolved. Germline CDR1 is SGHTA and CDR2 is FQGNSA. Trimming pared 4 bases from V and 7 bases from J, leaving 16 bases between. The CDR3 contains 14 residues. This CDR3 is CASSSTYAVGTQYF. The CDR3 DNA sequence: TGTGCCAGCAGCTCCACCTATGCGGTAGGGACCCAGTACTTC.

This clone was found a few times. The chain has TRBV12-5 and TRBJ1-5; D not certain. The germline CDR1 and CDR2 sequences are LGHNT and FRNRAP. Trimming took off 8 bases at V and 3 bases at J, with 17 bases between the two ends. This CDR3 has 15 residues. The CDR3 bases are TGTGCTAGTTTTCTGCTAACGGGTGACAATCAGCCCCAGCATTTT. It encodes CASFLLTGDNQPQHF.

This clone showed up just once. The chain links TRBV2 to TRBJ2-1, with TRBD2 matching 10 bases. This CDR3 has 14 amino acids. The germline CDR1 and CDR2 sequences are SNHLY and FYNNEI. V lost 7 bases, J lost 5 bases, and 5 bases stayed unmatched. For the CDR3, the DNA is TGTGCCAGCAATTTCGGACTAGCGGACAATGAGCAGTTCTTC. Translating it yields CASNFGLADNEQFF.

This clone has just a few counts. An end of the junction does not agree with germline; a read error may underlie this. The rearrangement joins TRBV7-2 to TRBJ2-1, with 8 nucleotides matching TRBD2. The germline CDR1 and CDR2 sequences are SGHTA and FQGNSA. The CDR3 consists of 15 residues. CDR3 region: CASSLAASGYNEQFF. The CDR3 coding sequence is TGTGCCAGCAGCCTAGCGGCTAGCGGGTACAATGAGCAGTTCTTC.

In this sample, this clone turned up a few times. The chain couples TRBV20-1 to TRBJ2-7; D ambiguous. Germline V lookup: CDR1 DFQATT, CDR2 SNEGSKA (reference sequence). There are 10 residues in the CDR3. V lost 3 bases, J lost 3 bases, and 3 bases lay in between. The CDR3 loop is CSASRYEQYF. The CDR3 DNA sequence: TGCAGTGCTAGTCGCTACGAGCAGTACTTC.

V gene TRBV2 combines with J gene TRBJ2-1; D gene ambiguous. The germline V gene has CDR1 SNHLY and CDR2 FYNNEI. V lost 1 base, J lost 4 bases, and 5 bases lay in between. The CDR3 has 13 amino acids. The CDR3 DNA sequence: TGTGCCAGCAGTGAAGAACTGTACAATGAGCAGTTCTTC. Translating it yields CASSEELYNEQFF.

The chain has TRBV28 and TRBJ1-5; D gene uncertain. This CDR3 has 14 amino acids. Germline loops: CDR1 MDHEN, CDR2 SYDVKM. Trimming left V 6 bases short and J 7 bases short, with 16 bases between. The CDR3 region has the DNA TGTGCCAGCAGCTCGACGGTGCGGTCACAGCCCCAGCATTTT. Translation gives CASSSTVRSQPQHF.

The V and J genes are TRBV28 and TRBJ2-6, with TRBD2 matching over 8 bases. The CDR3 sequence is 19 residues long. V lost 6 bases and J lost 0; bases outside the gene matches: 13. Germline values: CDR1 MDHEN, CDR2 SYDVKM. The CDR3, as DNA: TGTGCCAGCAGGCCCCTGCCTCTAGCGGGCTTCTCTGGGGCCAACGTCCTGACTTTC. Protein sequence: CASRPLPLAGFSGANVLTF. Drawing the rest from reference TRBV28 and TRBJ2-6, the complete variable domain is DVKVTQSSRYLVKRTGEKVFLECVQDMDHENMFWYRQDPGLGLRLIYFSYDVKMKEKGDIPEGYSVSREKKERFSLILESASTNQTSMYLCASRPLPLAGFSGANVLTFGAGSRLTVL.

This clone showed up just a few times. The chain links TRBV7-9 to TRBJ2-1, with 11 bases that match TRBD1. CDR1 is SEHNR and CDR2 is FQNEAQ in the germline V gene (reference sequence). The V gene end was trimmed by 6 bases and the J gene end by 7 bases; junction bases not matched to a gene: 11. This CDR3 region has 16 residues. CDR3 nucleotides: TGTGCCAGCAGTTCATGGACAGGGGGCGCAAAAAATGAGCAGTTCTTC. Protein: CASSSWTGGAKNEQFF.

The table lists this clone with a count of one. The chain uses TRBV28 and TRBJ1-1, with D tentatively TRBD1 (6 bases). Germline V CDR1 and CDR2: MDHEN, SYDVKM. V was shortened by 5 bases and J by 0 bases, with 13 bases between the two germline ends. The CDR3 is made up of 15 amino acids. The CDR3 region is CASSQGMGMNTEAFF. DNA for the CDR3: TGTGCCAGCAGTCAGGGGATGGGAATGAACACTGAAGCTTTCTTT.

This clone has just a few counts. The chain recombines TRBV7-2 with TRBJ1-5; a possible D gene is TRBD1 (5 bases). With 4 bases removed from V and 5 bases from J, the gap between germline ends came to 9 bases. Germline CDR1 SGHTA, CDR2 FQGNSA. The CDR3 is made up of 13 amino acids. The CDR3 is CASSYVGDQPQHF. CDR3 nucleotide sequence: TGTGCCAGCAGCTACGTAGGGGATCAGCCCCAGCATTTT.

The chain is built from TRBV5-1 and TRBJ1-1; 8 nucleotides align to TRBD1. Per germline, CDR1 SGHRS and CDR2 YFSETQ. The trim removed 4 bases at V and 3 bases at J, leaving 5 bases unmatched. The CDR3 loop spans 14 amino acids. CDR3 bases: TGCGCCAGCAGCCAACAGGGGGAATACACTGAAGCTTTCTTT. This gives the protein CASSQQGEYTEAFF.

This clone occurred once. This sequence joins TRBV7-3 and TRBJ2-7, with 11 bases lining up with TRBD1. Germline CDR1 reads SGHTA; CDR2 reads FQGTGA. V gave up 2 bases and J gave up 4 bases; unmatched junction bases: 10. The CDR3 extends over 17 amino acids. CDR3 DNA sequence: TGTGCCAGCAGCTTAGATGTTAACGGGACAGGGGGGTACGAGCAGTACTTC. Encoded protein: CASSLDVNGTGGYEQYF.

In this sample, this clone turned up a few times. The chain combines TRBV7-2 with TRBJ1-5, with D uncertain. Trimming left V 4 bases short and J 6 bases short, with 13 bases between. The CDR3 is made up of 14 amino acids. The V gene's germline CDR1 is SGHTA and CDR2 FQGNSA. The CDR3 sequence is CASSSGETGQPQHF. The CDR3 region has the DNA TGTGCCAGCAGCTCCGGCGAAACGGGTCAGCCCCAGCATTTT.

This clone was observed a single time. CDR3 region: CASSQGDNEQFF. The CDR3 DNA reads TGTGCCAGCAGCCAAGGGGACAATGAGCAGTTCTTC. The rearrangement uses TRBV7-9 and TRBJ2-1; weak D call: TRBD1 (5 bases). Trimming removed 5 bases at V and 5 bases at J, with 7 bases between. The CDR3 spans 12 residues. The V gene's germline CDR1 is SEHNR and CDR2 FQNEAQ (reference sequence).

The rearrangement uses TRBV30 and TRBJ2-7; TRBD2 is a possible D gene (5 bases). V lost 2 bases and J lost 1, with 15 bases in between. Germline V CDR1 and CDR2: GTSNPN, SVGIG (reference sequence). This CDR3 region has 15 residues. This CDR3 reads CAWSPLEGWSYEQYF. The CDR3 DNA reads as TGTGCCTGGAGTCCCTTAGAGGGTTGGTCCTACGAGCAGTACTTC.

This clone appeared once. V gene TRBV7-2 combines with J gene TRBJ2-1; D is unresolved. The CDR3 runs 15 residues. CDR1 is SGHTA, CDR2 FQGNSA, per germline. The ends were cut back, 2 bases at V and 0 bases at J, with 8 bases in the middle. The CDR3 region is CASSLSRGSYNEQFF. CDR3 coding DNA: TGTGCCAGCAGCTTATCGCGAGGCTCCTACAATGAGCAGTTCTTC.

The V call is TRBV7-9, the J call TRBJ2-7; 11 bases are shared with TRBD2. V lost 5 bases, J lost 4 bases, and 7 bases stayed unmatched. Germline CDR1 reads SEHNR; CDR2 reads FQNEAQ (reference sequence). The CDR3 extends over 15 amino acids. The CDR3 nucleotides read TGTGCCAGCAGCACCCTAGCGGGAGGTGGATACGAGCAGTACTTC. It codes for CASSTLAGGGYEQYF. Full variable domain (rest looked up from reference TRBV7-9 and TRBJ2-7): DTGVSQNPRHKITKRGQNVTFRCDPISEHNRLYWYRQTLGQGPEFLTYFQNEAQLEKSRLLSDRFSAERPKGSFSTLEIQRTEQGDSAMYLCASSTLAGGGYEQYFGPGTRLTVT.

This chain connects TRBV29-1 to TRBJ2-3; 9 nucleotides align to TRBD1. The CDR3 covers 12 residues. Germline-derived CDR1 and CDR2 are SQVTM and ANQGSEA. With V trimmed by 6 bases and J by 5 bases, 3 bases remained unmatched. CDR3 protein: CSVGQGEDTQYF. The CDR3 DNA sequence: TGCAGCGTGGGACAGGGTGAAGATACGCAGTATTTT.

This clone was detected only a few times. The rearrangement uses TRBV7-9 and TRBJ2-7; maybe TRBD2 (5 bases). V lost 5 bases and J 0 bases, leaving 14 bases between the germline ends. The CDR3 has 15 residues. Germline values: CDR1 SEHNR, CDR2 FQNEAQ (reference sequence). The CDR3 reads CASSPGGDLSYEQYF. The CDR3 nucleotides read TGTGCCAGCAGCCCCGGAGGAGACCTCTCCTACGAGCAGTACTTC.

V is TRBV5-4 and J is TRBJ1-1; D is perhaps TRBD1 (6 bases). The CDR3 loop spans 14 amino acids. CDR1 is SGHNT and CDR2 is YYREEE in the germline V gene (reference sequence). The ends were cut back, 1 base at V and 2 bases at J, with 9 bases in the middle. CDR3 sequence: CASSLLRGNTEAFF. As DNA, the CDR3 is TGTGCCAGCAGCTTGCTCAGGGGTAACACTGAAGCTTTCTTT.

This clone came up once. CDR3 region: CASSRTGTPTEAFF. In DNA, the CDR3 is TGTGCCAGCAGTCGGACTGGGACTCCCACTGAAGCTTTCTTT. The chain employs TRBV14 and TRBJ1-1; TRBD1 might be the D (5 bases). V was shortened by 6 bases and J by 4 bases, with 15 bases between the two germline ends. The germline CDR1 and CDR2 sequences are SGHDN and FVKESK. This CDR3 spans 14 amino acids.

The chain recombines TRBV7-9 with TRBJ1-1; a weak D match, TRBD1 (6 bases). V lost 4 bases to trimming and J lost 1 base, with 22 bases between them. This CDR3 has 18 amino acids. Germline lookup yields CDR1 SEHNR and CDR2 FQNEAQ (reference sequence). The CDR3 DNA reads TGTGCCAGCAGCTCCCCTCGGGGAGGGGGTAGAGGGAACACTGAAGCTTTCTTT. This sequence encodes CASSSPRGGGRGNTEAFF.

This chain uses TRBV5-6 with TRBJ2-3; D perhaps matches TRBD1 (5 bases). CDR1 and CDR2 from the germline V gene are SGHDT and YYEEEE. V shed 2 bases and J shed 3 bases, with 13 bases lying between them. The CDR3 has 15 residues. In DNA, the CDR3 is TGTGCCAGCAGCTTAAGGGGTGGGGCAACAGATACGCAGTATTTT. This encodes CASSLRGGATDTQYF.

The V and J genes are TRBV2 and TRBJ2-7, with 7 bases that match TRBD2. The CDR3 covers 17 residues. Germline-derived CDR1 and CDR2 are SNHLY and FYNNEI. After removal of 7 bases from V and 0 bases from J, the junction contained 15 bases not matched to a gene. CDR3 sequence: CASTGGMISGDSYEQYF. CDR3 bases: TGTGCCAGCACCGGTGGCATGATCAGCGGGGACTCCTACGAGCAGTACTTC.

V usage is TRBV7-3 and J usage is TRBJ2-1, with 10 nucleotides matching TRBD2. The J segment lost 4 bases and the V segment lost 5 bases, leaving 5 bases of the junction unmatched. This CDR3 region has 15 residues. CDR1 is SGHTA, CDR2 FQGTGA, per germline. Written as DNA, the CDR3 is TGTGCCAGCAGCCTCAGCGGGAGGGGGTACAATGAGCAGTTCTTC. Its protein product is CASSLSGRGYNEQFF. The full variable domain, its missing parts supplied by reference TRBV7-3 and TRBJ2-1, is GAGVSQTPSNKVTEKGKYVELRCDPISGHTALYWYRQSLGQGPEFLIYFQGTGAADDSGLPNDRFFAVRPEGSVSTLKIQRTERGDSAVYLCASSLSGRGYNEQFFGPGTRLTVL.

The chain carries TRBV4-1 and TRBJ2-3; 8 nucleotides match TRBD2. From germline, CDR1 is MGHRA and CDR2 YSYEKL. The V gene end was trimmed by 0 bases and the J gene end by 5 bases; junction bases not matched to a gene: 13. The CDR3 has 18 residues. This CDR3 is CASSQDIETVLAGDTQYF. In DNA, the CDR3 is TGCGCCAGCAGCCAAGATATTGAGACAGTCCTAGCGGGAGATACGCAGTATTTT.